This T cell receptor beta chain was captured by sequencing in a study of T cell repertoires in cytomegalovirus infection. This clonotype appeared many times. One entry per CDR3 protein, called by TCRdb with MiXCR from the reads. Of roughly 250,000 distinct CDR3 sequences detected, approximately 13% appear once; the ten largest clones hold 1.5% to 2%. This receptor was identified in a human donor in good health (CMV status not recorded). Some clones in this sample may be carry-over from other donors' samples. The source material was PBMCs.

CDR3 DNA sequence: TGTGCCAGCAGTTACGATGGGACTAGCGGGAGTATGAAGCAGTACTTC. Translating gives CASSYDGTSGSMKQYF. V gene TRBV6-6 combines with J gene TRBJ2-7; 14 bases are shared with TRBD2. The V gene end was trimmed by 2 bases and the J gene end by 8 bases; junction bases not matched to a gene: 8. This CDR3 region has 16 residues. The V gene's germline CDR1 is MNHNY and CDR2 SVGAGI (reference sequence).